Described below is a single T cell receptor (beta chain) sequence and its context. Other nucleotide sequences from this sample produce the same CDR3. Method: immunoSEQ multiplex PCR; TCRdb's copy keeps in-frame clones and lacks some. Here the sample spans about 1.5 million clones, 96% being singletons. The record originates from a study of shared clonotypes between healthy human individuals. Germline assignment: CDR1 SQVTM and CDR2 ANQGSEA. CDR3 length: 12 residues. V dropped 2 bases and J dropped 2 bases, with 6 bases sitting between them. This chain joins TRBV29-1 and TRBJ2-5; no firm D call. The clonotype was recovered from a young man in good health. What was sequenced was naive CD4+ T cells sorted from blood. Subset described: CD45RA+ positively selected. DNA of the CDR3: TGCAGCGTTGAAACTGGACAAGAGACCCAGTACTTC. It yields the protein CSVETGQETQYF.